This T cell receptor (beta chain) was obtained from a study of blood T cell repertoires in COVID-19. CDR3 length: 12 amino acids. Trimming took off 3 bases at V and 10 bases at J, with 10 bases between the two ends. Germline-derived CDR1 and CDR2 are LGHDT and YNNKEL (reference sequence). Clones were sequenced by immunoSEQ multiplex PCR, and TCRdb holds only the in-frame ones, with some missing. The table has under 500,000 clones, 80% to 90% seen once; the top ten hold around 1.1%. Sample: PBMCs or T cells enriched from blood (not recorded which). The chain has TRBV3-1 (or the pseudogene TRBV3-2) and TRBJ2-1; D is undetermined. This TCR came from a man between 25 and 39 years old who had recovered from COVID-19. The CDR3 spells CASSQVIGEQFF. CDR3 nucleotide sequence: TGTGCCAGCAGCCAGGTTATCGGGGAGCAGTTCTTC.